The TCR beta chain described here comes from a study of T-cell reconstitution after alpha-beta-depleted transplantation in children (dated by TCRdb to 2016 to 2017). At the level of the whole study: Using TCR repertoire profiling, the study quantitatively followed how T-cell immune reconstitution unfolded in children after TCRalphabeta/CD19-depleted allogeneic hematopoietic cell transplantation. The paper's findings and limits, for the study overall: In some patients, the high TCRbeta diversity seen at day 60 was put down to recipient T cells and intrathymic progenitors that had survived conditioning. The apparently early recovery of alphabetaT-cell counts about two months after transplant reportedly depended on only several hundred rapidly expanded clones that came from non-depleted graft cells. Over the following months the frequencies of hyperexpanded clones went down, and after one year T-cell counts and TCRbeta diversity were mostly credited to newly produced T cells.

The CDR3, cysteine through phenylalanine, is 14 amino acids long. Just the 42-base CDR3 DNA is kept, in frame starting at base 1. As encoded in the germline V gene (reference sequence), CDR1 is SEHNR while CDR2 is FQNEAQ. Trimming removed 1 base from V and 5 bases from J; the gene matches leave 2 bases unexplained. Taken with the paper, the label for treatment or condition translates to: allogeneic hematopoietic cell transplantation with graft depleted of TCRalphabeta T cells and CD19 B cells. The children who served as transplant recipients had been given grafts of TCRalphabeta/CD19-depleted allogeneic hematopoietic cells. The method behind the library was PCR. The run used an Illumina HiSeq 2500. To normalize quantification of the TCRbeta repertoire, the TCR libraries were built with molecular barcoding that relied on unique molecular identifiers. Using fastp at Q25 and MiXCR, TCRdb reprocessed the public reads and kept productive beta chains. For every CDR3 protein sequence, its rows merge into one entry that carries the most common genes and DNA. Recorded for this sample are 300,000 or so distinct CDR3 sequences; 23% of them occurred a single time. The top ten hold 9.5% to 13% of the sample.

This clonotype was seen only a few times. Its specific antigen is unknown. Per-nucleotide qualities are absent, and no much larger clonotype sits a single base away. Source: PBMCs, mostly from graft donor cells, taken 180 days after TCRalphabeta/CD19-depleted stem cell transplant. The sequence was collected from a male patient under 18 who had a stem cell transplant for acute lymphoblastic leukemia, so the T cells may come from the graft donor. The chain is encoded by TRBV7-9 joined to TRBJ2-7, with 10 junctional bases fitting TRBD2. The CDR3 protein sequence reads: CASSLEGLADEQYF. The DNA sequence is as follows: TGTGCCAGCAGCTTAGAAGGACTAGCGGACGAGCAGTACTTC.